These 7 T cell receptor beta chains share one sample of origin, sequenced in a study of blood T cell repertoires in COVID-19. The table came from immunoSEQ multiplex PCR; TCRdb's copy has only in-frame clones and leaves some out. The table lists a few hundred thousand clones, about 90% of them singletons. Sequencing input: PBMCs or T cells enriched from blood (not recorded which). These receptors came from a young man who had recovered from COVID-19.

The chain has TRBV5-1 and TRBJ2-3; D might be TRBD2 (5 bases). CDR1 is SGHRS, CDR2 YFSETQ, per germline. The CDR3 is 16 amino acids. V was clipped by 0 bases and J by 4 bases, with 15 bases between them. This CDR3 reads CASSLAPGGLPDTQYF. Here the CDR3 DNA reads TGCGCCAGCAGCTTGGCCCCGGGCGGACTCCCAGATACGCAGTATTTT.

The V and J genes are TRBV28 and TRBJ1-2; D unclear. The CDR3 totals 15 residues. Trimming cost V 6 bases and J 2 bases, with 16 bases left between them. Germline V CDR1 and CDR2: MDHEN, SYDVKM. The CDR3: CASSPLFRENYGYTF. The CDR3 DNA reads TGTGCCAGCAGCCCACTTTTTAGGGAGAACTATGGCTACACCTTC.

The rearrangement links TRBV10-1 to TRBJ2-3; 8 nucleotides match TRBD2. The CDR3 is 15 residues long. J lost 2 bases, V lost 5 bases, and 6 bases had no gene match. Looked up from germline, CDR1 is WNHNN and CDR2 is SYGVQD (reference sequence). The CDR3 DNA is TGCGCCAGCAGTCTGACTAGCGCGCTCACAGATACGCAGTATTTT. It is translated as CASSLTSALTDTQYF.

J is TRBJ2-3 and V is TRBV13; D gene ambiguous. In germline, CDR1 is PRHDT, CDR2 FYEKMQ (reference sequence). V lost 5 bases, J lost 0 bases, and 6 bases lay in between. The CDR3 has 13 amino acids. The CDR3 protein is CASSLLSTDTQYF. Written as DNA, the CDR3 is TGTGCCAGCAGCCTACTGAGCACAGATACGCAGTATTTT.

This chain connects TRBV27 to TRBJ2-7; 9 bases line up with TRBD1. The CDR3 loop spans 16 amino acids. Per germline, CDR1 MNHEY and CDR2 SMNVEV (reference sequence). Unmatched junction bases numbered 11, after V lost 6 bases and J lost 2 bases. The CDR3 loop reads CASRGQGPPVPYEQYF. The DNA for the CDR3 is TGTGCCAGCAGAGGACAGGGGCCCCCGGTTCCCTACGAGCAGTACTTC.

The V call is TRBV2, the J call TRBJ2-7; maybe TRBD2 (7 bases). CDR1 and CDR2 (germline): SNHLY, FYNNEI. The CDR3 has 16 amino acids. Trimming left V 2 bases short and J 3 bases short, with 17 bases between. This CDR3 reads CASSELRGPLNYEQYF. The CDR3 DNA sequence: TGTGCCAGCAGTGAATTGCGGGGGCCCTTAAACTACGAGCAGTACTTC.

This chain's CDR3 is CASSQFGARGSPLHF. CDR3 DNA: TGTGCCAGCAGCCAATTTGGTGCAAGAGGTTCACCCCTCCACTTT. This chain uses TRBV3-1 (or the pseudogene TRBV3-2) with TRBJ1-6; D remains ambiguous. This CDR3 comprises 15 residues. The V end was cut by 2 bases, the J end by 9 bases, with 14 bases between. Germline assignment: CDR1 LGHDT and CDR2 YNNKEL (reference sequence).